Shown below are 2 T cell receptor beta chains from a single sample sequenced in a study of CD8 T cells in Susac syndrome. Random hexamers were used to reverse transcribe the RNA input (0.5 to 1 ug). TCRdb reanalysed the immunoSEQ multiplex PCR reads using MiXCR and keeps one entry per CDR3 protein. The data show 150,000 to 200,000 distinct CDR3 sequences, about 93% seen once. Sequenced input: CD4+ T cells from PBMCs. The origin of the receptors is a human donor in good health.

The V and J genes are TRBV4-2 and TRBJ1-2; TRBD1 is a possible D gene (5 bases). This CDR3 contains 14 residues. V gave up 3 bases and J gave up 6 bases, with 14 bases separating them. Per germline, CDR1 LGHNA and CDR2 YNFKEQ. This CDR3 is CASSQTVPSDGYTF. In DNA, the CDR3 is TGTGCCAGCAGCCAGACAGTCCCCTCGGATGGCTACACCTTC.

CDR3 bases: TGTGCCAGCAGAACGACAGGGCGAAACGACTATGGCTACACCTTC. This sequence encodes CASRTTGRNDYGYTF. The rearrangement joins TRBV5-6 to TRBJ1-2, with 7 bases aligning to TRBD1. The CDR3 totals 15 residues. V lost 5 bases and J lost 3; bases outside the gene matches: 10. In germline, CDR1 is SGHDT, CDR2 YYEEEE. Drawing the rest from reference TRBV5-6 and TRBJ1-2, the complete variable domain is DAGVTQSPTHLIKTRGQQVTLRCSPKSGHDTVSWYQQALGQGPQFIFQYYEEEERQRGNFPDRFSGHQFPNYSSELNVNALLLGDSALYLCASRTTGRNDYGYTFGSGTRLTVV.